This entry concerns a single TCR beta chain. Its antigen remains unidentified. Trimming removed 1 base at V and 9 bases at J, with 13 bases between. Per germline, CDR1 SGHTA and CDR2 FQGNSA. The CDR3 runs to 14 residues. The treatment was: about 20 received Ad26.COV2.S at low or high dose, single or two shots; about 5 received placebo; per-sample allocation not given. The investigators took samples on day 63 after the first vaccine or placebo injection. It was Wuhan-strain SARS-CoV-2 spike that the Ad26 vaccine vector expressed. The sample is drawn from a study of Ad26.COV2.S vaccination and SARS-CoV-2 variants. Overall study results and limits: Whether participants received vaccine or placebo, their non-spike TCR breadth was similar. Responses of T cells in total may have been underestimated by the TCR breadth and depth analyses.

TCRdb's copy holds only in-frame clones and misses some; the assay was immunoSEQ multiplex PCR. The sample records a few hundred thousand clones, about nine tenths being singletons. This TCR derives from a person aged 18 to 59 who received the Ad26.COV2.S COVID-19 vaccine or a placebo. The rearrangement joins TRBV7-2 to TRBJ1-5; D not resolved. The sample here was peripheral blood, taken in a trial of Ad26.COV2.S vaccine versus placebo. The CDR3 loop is CASSLELGPRPQHF. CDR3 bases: TGTGCCAGCAGCTTAGAATTAGGGCCCCGGCCCCAGCATTTT.